This TCR beta chain was observed in a study of T cell repertoires in cytomegalovirus infection. The J segment lost 0 bases and the V segment lost 1 base, leaving 2 bases of the junction unmatched. The CDR3 length is 16 residues. The V gene's germline CDR1 is DFQATT and CDR2 SNEGSKA (reference sequence). In the case of this clonotype: Its antigen remains unknown.

Each CDR3 protein is one row after TCRdb ran MiXCR on the reads. The sample contains roughly 100,000 distinct CDR3 sequences, 35% to 50% of which appear only once. This specimen consisted of CD8+ T cells from cultured PBMCs, obtained from culture after CMV antigen stimulation. This clonotype originated in a human donor in good health (CMV status not recorded). Some clones in this sample may be carry-over from other donors' samples. The chain couples TRBV20-1 to TRBJ2-1, with TRBD2 matching over 11 bases. CDR3 sequence (DNA): TGCAGTGCTAGAGGACTAGCGGGGCGCTCCTACAATGAGCAGTTCTTC. This encodes CSARGLAGRSYNEQFF.